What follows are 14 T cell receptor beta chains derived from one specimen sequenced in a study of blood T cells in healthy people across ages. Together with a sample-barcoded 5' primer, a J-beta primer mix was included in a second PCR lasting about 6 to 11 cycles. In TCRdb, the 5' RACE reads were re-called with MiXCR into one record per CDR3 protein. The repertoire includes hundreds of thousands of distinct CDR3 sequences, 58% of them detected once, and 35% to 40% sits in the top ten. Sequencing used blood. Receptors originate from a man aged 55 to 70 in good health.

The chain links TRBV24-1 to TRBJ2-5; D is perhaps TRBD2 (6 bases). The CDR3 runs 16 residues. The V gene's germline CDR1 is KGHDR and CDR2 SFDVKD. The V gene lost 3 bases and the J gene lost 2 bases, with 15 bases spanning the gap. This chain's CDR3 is CATSDRRGDLQETQYF. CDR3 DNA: TGTGCCACCAGTGATCGGCGCGGGGACCTTCAAGAGACCCAGTACTTC.

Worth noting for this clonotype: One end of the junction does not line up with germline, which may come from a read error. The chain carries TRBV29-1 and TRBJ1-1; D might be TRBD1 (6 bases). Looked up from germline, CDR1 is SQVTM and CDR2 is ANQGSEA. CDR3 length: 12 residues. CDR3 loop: CSVKEGVISAFF. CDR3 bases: TGCAGCGTTAAAGAGGGGGTCATCTCAGCTTTCTTT.

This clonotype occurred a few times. The CDR3 sequence is CASSLVRSANYGYTF. In DNA, the CDR3 is TGTGCCAGCAGCTTAGTAAGGAGCGCAAACTATGGCTACACCTTC. The chain has TRBV11-2 and TRBJ1-2; no firm D call. The CDR3 is 15 amino acids. Germline CDR1 is SGHAT and CDR2 is FQNNGV. Trimming took 1 base from V and 2 from J, leaving 11 bases between them.

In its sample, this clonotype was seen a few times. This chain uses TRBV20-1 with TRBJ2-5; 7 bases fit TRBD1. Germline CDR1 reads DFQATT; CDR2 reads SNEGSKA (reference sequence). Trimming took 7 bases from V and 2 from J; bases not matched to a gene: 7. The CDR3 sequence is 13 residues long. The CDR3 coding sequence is TGCAGTGGAGCCGCCAGGGGGCAAGAGACCCAGTACTTC. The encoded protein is CSGAARGQETQYF.

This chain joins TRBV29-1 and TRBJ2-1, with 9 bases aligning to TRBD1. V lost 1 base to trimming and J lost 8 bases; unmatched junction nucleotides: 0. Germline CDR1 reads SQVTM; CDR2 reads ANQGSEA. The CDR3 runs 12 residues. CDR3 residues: CSVEGTGDEQFF. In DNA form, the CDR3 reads TGCAGCGTTGAAGGGACAGGGGATGAGCAGTTCTTC.

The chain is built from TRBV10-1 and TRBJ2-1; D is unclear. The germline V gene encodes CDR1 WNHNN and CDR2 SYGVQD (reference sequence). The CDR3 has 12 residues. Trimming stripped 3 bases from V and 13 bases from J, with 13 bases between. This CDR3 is CASSENYLPQFF. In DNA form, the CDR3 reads TGCGCCAGCAGTGAAAACTATCTTCCACAGTTCTTC.

CDR3 nucleotide sequence: TGCAGTGCTAGAGAGAGGGCTAGGGGCTACAATGAGCAGTTCTTC. Amino acids: CSARERARGYNEQFF. The J gene is TRBJ2-1, the V gene TRBV20-1; D may correspond to TRBD1 or TRBD2 (5 bases each). V lost 0 bases and J lost 3, with 12 bases in between. This CDR3 comprises 15 residues. In germline, CDR1 is DFQATT, CDR2 SNEGSKA (reference sequence).

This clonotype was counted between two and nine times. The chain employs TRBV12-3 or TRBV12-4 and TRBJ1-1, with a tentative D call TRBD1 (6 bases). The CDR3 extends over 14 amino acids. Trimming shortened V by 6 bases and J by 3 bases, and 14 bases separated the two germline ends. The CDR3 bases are TGTGCCAGCAGCCGACAGGTTCGGGACACTGAAGCTTTCTTT. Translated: CASSRQVRDTEAFF.

CDR3 DNA: TGTGCCAGCAGCGACCCTGAGCAGTTCTTC. The encoded protein is CASSDPEQFF. The chain combines TRBV7-9 with TRBJ2-1; D unclear. V was trimmed by 5 bases and J by 9 bases, leaving 5 bases between them. The length of the CDR3 is 10 residues. Germline CDR1 SEHNR, CDR2 FQNEAQ (reference sequence). Supplemented by reference TRBV7-9 and TRBJ2-1, the full variable domain reads DTGVSQNPRHKITKRGQNVTFRCDPISEHNRLYWYRQTLGQGPEFLTYFQNEAQLEKSRLLSDRFSAERPKGSFSTLEIQRTEQGDSAMYLCASSDPEQFFGPGTRLTVL.

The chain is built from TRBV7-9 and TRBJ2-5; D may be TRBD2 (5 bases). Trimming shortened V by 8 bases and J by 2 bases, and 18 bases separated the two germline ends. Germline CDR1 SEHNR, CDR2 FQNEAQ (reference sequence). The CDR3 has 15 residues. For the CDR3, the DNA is TGTGCCAGCCCACCCGAAGCGGAGATTCAAGAGACCCAGTACTTC. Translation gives CASPPEAEIQETQYF.

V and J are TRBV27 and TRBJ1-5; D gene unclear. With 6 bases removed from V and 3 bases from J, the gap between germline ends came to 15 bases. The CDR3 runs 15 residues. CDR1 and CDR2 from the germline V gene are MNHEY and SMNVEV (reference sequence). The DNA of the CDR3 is TGTGCCAGCAGGGGCGGTGGAGGTGACAATCAGCCCCAGCATTTT. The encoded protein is CASRGGGGDNQPQHF.

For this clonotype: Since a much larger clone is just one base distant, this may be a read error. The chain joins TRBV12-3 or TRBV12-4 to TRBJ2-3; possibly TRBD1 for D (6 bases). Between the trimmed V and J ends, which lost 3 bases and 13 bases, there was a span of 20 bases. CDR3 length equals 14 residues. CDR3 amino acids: CASSFRGSGDVEYF. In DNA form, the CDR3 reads TGTGCCAGCAGTTTTAGGGGGAGCGGAGATGTGGAGTATTTT.

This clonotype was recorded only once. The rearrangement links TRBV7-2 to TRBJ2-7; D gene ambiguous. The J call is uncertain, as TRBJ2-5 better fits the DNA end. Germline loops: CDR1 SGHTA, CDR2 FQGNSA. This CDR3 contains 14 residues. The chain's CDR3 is CASSLAQWEETQYF. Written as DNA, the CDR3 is TGTGCCAGCAGCTTAGCGCAATGGGAAGAGACCCAGTACTTC.

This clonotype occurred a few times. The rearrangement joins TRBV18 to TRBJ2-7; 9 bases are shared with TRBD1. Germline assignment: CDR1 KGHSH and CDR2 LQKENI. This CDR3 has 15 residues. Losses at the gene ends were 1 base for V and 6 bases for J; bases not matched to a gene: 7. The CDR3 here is CASSPQARTGVEQYF. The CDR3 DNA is TGTGCCAGCTCACCACAAGCCCGGACAGGGGTCGAGCAGTACTTC.